This T cell receptor beta chain was captured in a study of response to subunit inactivated influenza vaccine. The study, taken as a whole, reports: Seasonal influenza vaccination, on each occasion, was suggested by the authors to recruit few new T cells.

MiXCR, applied by TCRdb to the RT-PCR reads, yields one record per CDR3 protein. Altogether hundreds of thousands of distinct CDR3 sequences are present, around 16% being singletons, with the ten largest covering more than 9%. As to this clonotype: What it recognizes is unknown.

Germline trimming cut 4 bases from V and 2 bases from J; bases unmatched to any gene: 8. Germline-derived CDR1 and CDR2 are SGDLS and YYNGEE. The CDR3 totals 16 residues. The TCR was taken from a man aged 45-65 years who received an inactivated influenza vaccine. The sequencing here drew on PBMCs from blood, taken 12 days after vaccination. The chain uses TRBV9 and TRBJ2-1; 8 bases are shared with TRBD2. CDR3 loop: CASSPRTSSTYNEQFF. The CDR3 DNA sequence: TGTGCCAGCAGCCCTCGGACTAGCTCGACCTACAATGAGCAGTTCTTC.